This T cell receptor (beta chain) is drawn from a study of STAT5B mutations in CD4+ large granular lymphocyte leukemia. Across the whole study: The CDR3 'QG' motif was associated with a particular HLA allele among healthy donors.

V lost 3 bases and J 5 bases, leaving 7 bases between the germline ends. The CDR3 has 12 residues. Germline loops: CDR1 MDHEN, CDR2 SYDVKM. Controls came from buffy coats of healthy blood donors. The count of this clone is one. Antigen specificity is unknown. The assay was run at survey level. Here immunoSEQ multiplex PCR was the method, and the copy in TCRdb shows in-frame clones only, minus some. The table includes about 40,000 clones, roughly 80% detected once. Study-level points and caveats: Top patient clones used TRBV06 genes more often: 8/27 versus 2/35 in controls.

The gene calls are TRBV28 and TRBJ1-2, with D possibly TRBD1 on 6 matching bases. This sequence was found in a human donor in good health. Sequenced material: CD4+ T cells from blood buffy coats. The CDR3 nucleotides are TGTGCCAGCAGTTTCCAGGGGTATGGCTACACCTTC. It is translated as CASSFQGYGYTF.